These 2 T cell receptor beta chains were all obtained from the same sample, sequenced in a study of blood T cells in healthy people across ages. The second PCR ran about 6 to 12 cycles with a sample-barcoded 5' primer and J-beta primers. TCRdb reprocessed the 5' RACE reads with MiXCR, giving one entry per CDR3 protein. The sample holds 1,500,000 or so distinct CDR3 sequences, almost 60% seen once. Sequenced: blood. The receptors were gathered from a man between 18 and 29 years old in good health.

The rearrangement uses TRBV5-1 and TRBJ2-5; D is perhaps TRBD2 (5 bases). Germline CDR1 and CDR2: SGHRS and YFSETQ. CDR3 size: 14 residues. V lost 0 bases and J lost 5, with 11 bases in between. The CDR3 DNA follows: TGCGCCAGCAGCTTGGCCGGGGAAAGGGAGACCCAGTACTTC. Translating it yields CASSLAGERETQYF.

The CDR3 DNA follows: TGTGCCTGGAGTAGCGGGGCTGTATATGGCTACACCTTC. Translating it yields CAWSSGAVYGYTF. This chain joins TRBV30 and TRBJ1-2; possibly TRBD1 for D (5 bases). This CDR3 contains 13 residues. Germline CDR1 and CDR2: GTSNPN and SVGIG (reference sequence). Trimming left V 2 bases short and J 5 bases short, with 12 bases between.